This T cell receptor (beta chain) derives from a study of shared clonotypes between healthy human individuals. About the research overall: Aged between 18 and 49, the donors were a couple of women and a few men. Study results and caveats: Rarefaction demonstrated incomplete sorted-subset sequencing despite large depth. Limitation of the genetic and exposure-history diversity represented came from the few donors. Depth of sequencing was expected to influence donor clonotype sharing.

Produced via immunoSEQ multiplex PCR; TCRdb's table is partial and in-frame only. The data contain under 2.5 million clones, 85% to 95% of them singletons. Germline values: CDR1 MDHEN, CDR2 SYDVKM. The V end lost 7 bases, the J end lost 0 bases, and 19 bases lay between the germline ends. The CDR3 is 17 amino acids. For this clone: Its antigen remains unknown.

Sequences were obtained from naive CD4+ T cells from PBMCs. The subset is: CD45RA+ positively selected. The TCR was taken from a man aged 18 to 30 in good health. Some clones in this sample may be carry-over from other donors' samples. The J gene is TRBJ1-5, the V gene TRBV28, with D possibly matching TRBD1 (6 bases). The CDR3 nucleotides read TGTGCCAGCACCCAGGGACACGGGTTCCTTAGCAATCAGCCCCAGCATTTT. Its protein is CASTQGHGFLSNQPQHF. Full variable domain (rest looked up from reference TRBV28 and TRBJ1-5): DVKVTQSSRYLVKRTGEKVFLECVQDMDHENMFWYRQDPGLGLRLIYFSYDVKMKEKGDIPEGYSVSREKKERFSLILESASTNQTSMYLCASTQGHGFLSNQPQHFGDGTRLSIL.